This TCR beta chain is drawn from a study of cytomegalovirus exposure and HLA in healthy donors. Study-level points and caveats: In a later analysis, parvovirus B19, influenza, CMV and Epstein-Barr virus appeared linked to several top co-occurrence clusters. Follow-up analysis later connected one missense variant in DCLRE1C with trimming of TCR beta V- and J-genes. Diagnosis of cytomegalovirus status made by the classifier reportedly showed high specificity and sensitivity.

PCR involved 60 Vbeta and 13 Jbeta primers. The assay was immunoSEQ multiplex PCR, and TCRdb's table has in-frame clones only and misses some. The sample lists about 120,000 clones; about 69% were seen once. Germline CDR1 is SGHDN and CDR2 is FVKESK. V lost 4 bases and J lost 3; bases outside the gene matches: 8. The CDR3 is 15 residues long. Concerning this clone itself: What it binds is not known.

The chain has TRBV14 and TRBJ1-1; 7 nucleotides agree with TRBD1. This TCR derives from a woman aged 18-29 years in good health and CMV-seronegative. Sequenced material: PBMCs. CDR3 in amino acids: CASSRTRGVDTEAFF. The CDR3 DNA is TGTGCCAGCAGCCGGACCAGGGGGGTTGACACTGAAGCTTTCTTT. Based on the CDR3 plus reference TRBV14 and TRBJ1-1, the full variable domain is EAGVTQFPSHSVIEKGQTVTLRCDPISGHDNLYWYRRVMGKEIKFLLHFVKESKQDESGMPNNRFLAERTGGTYSTLKVQPAELEDSGVYFCASSRTRGVDTEAFFGQGTRLTVV.